This T cell receptor (beta chain) was sequenced for a study of OX40 agonist ivuxolimab in advanced cancers. Study-level results: CD4+ and CD8+ blood T cells expanded clonally by week 6 at 0.1 to 3.0 mg/kg.

It was autoimmune disease history or systemic immunosuppression that excluded patients. To note about this clone: Its target is not known.

There are 14 residues in the CDR3. V lost 4 bases to trimming and J lost 3 bases; unmatched junction nucleotides: 6. CDR1 is SGHRS and CDR2 is YFSETQ in the germline V gene. Here immunoSEQ multiplex PCR was the method, and the copy in TCRdb shows in-frame clones only, minus some. The repertoire holds 80,000 to 100,000 clones, with roughly 94% as singletons. The chain couples TRBV5-1 to TRBJ2-7; 8 bases are shared with TRBD2. This TCR came from an adult with an advanced solid tumor such as melanoma, head and neck, liver or kidney cancer. The source material was CD4+ or CD8+ T cells sorted from blood, sampled in a trial of the OX40 agonist ivuxolimab. The CDR3 loop reads CASSHGTSFYEQYF. The CDR3 region has the DNA TGCGCCAGCAGCCATGGGACTAGTTTCTACGAGCAGTACTTC.